The entry that follows covers one T cell receptor (beta chain) sequence. Its matching antigen is unknown. This CDR3 spans 17 amino acids. The V segment lost 0 bases and the J segment 3 bases; nucleotides outside the gene matches: 8. Germline CDR1 and CDR2: SGHRS and YFSETQ. The data stem from a study of cytomegalovirus exposure and HLA in healthy donors. PCR employed 60 Vbeta and 13 Jbeta primers. TCRdb's table, derived via immunoSEQ multiplex PCR, lists solely in-frame clones and lacks some. The sample lists 150,000 or so clones; nearly 70% were seen once. Study results and caveats: It emerged from a later analysis that several of the most significant clusters appeared to be linked to common viral pathogens. Later work associated fewer than 20,000 TCR beta sequences with HLA alleles at 0.05 false discovery rate.

The chain uses TRBV5-1 and TRBJ2-2; 7 bases line up with TRBD2. This receptor was taken from a man younger than 40 in good health and CMV-seropositive. Material for sequencing was PBMCs. CDR3 sequence: CASSLGSRGRDTGELFF. CDR3 bases: TGCGCCAGCAGCTTGGGGTCGCGCGGGAGAGACACCGGGGAGCTGTTTTTT.